This T cell receptor (beta chain) emerged from a study of blood T cells in healthy people across ages. The V gene lost 4 bases and the J gene lost 4 bases, with 14 bases spanning the gap. CDR1 and CDR2 (germline): SQVTM, ANQGSEA. CDR3 size: 14 residues. Together with a sample-barcoded 5' primer, a J-beta primer mix was included in a second PCR lasting roughly 6 to 12 cycles. Through a template-switch adaptor with 12 random nucleotides, each cDNA molecule received a tag. TCRdb called the 5' RACE reads again in MiXCR, with one record for every CDR3 protein. The sample has roughly 1,000,000 distinct CDR3 sequences, 25% seen once; the top ten hold approximately 0.75%. These sequences were also reported in another study, on T cells of mothers and their children.

The origin of this receptor is a girl aged 2-9 years in good health. Material for sequencing was blood. The gene calls are TRBV29-1 and TRBJ2-1; possible D gene TRBD1, 6 bases. CDR3 DNA sequence: TGCAGCGTTGTGGAGCAGGGGATTTACAATGAGCAGTTCTTC. Amino acids: CSVVEQGIYNEQFF.